Listed below are T cell receptor beta chains from one sample, sequenced in a study of blood T cell repertoires in COVID-19. Measured with immunoSEQ multiplex PCR; TCRdb has only the in-frame clones, and not every one. Among 300,000 or so clones listed, approximately 85% were seen once. Input material: peripheral blood. These TCRs come from a woman aged 50 to 60 with acute or convalescent COVID-19. CDR3s include the opening cysteine and the closing phenylalanine or tryptophan. A D gene is named only where the DNA matches it firmly. Clone size is shown for a subset of rows, as once, few, many or a class of expanded clone.

>TRBJ1-1|-|TRBV7-2|-|15
TGTGCCAGCAGCTTAGCGGGCAGGGGTAACACTGAAGCTTTCTTT
CASSLAGRGNTEAFF
>TRBJ2-1|-|TRBV29-1|TRBD2|13
TGCAGCGGCGGCGGGAGCCCTTACAATGAGCAGTTCTTC
CSGGGSPYNEQFF
>TRBJ1-2|many|TRBV6-5|-|13
TGTGCCAGCACCCGACAGGACCACTATGGCTACACCTTC
CASTRQDHYGYTF
>TRBJ2-1|few|TRBV9|TRBD2|15
TGTGCCAGCTCGAAACTAGCGGAGAGCTACAATGAGCAGTTCTTC
CASSKLAESYNEQFF
>TRBJ2-2|-|TRBV4-2|TRBD1|16
TGTGCCAGCAGCCAAGTCCAGGGGGCGATCACCGGGGAGCTGTTTTTT
CASSQVQGAITGELFF
>TRBJ1-1|-|TRBV28|-|12
TGTGCCAGCAGGAGTCCCGATATACTGGCTTTCTTT
CASRSPDILAFF
>TRBJ2-7|-|TRBV28|-|12
TGTGCCAGCAGTTTATGGTCTTACGAGCAGTACTTC
CASSLWSYEQYF
>TRBJ2-1|-|TRBV15|TRBD2|16
TGTGCCACCAGCAGAGGGGGGACTAGCGGGCCCGGGGAGCAGTTCTTC
CATSRGGTSGPGEQFF
>TRBJ2-3|few|TRBV7-9|-|13
TGTGCCAGCAGCTCCTCCGGGGCAGATACGCAGTATTTT
CASSSSGADTQYF
>TRBJ2-7|-|TRBV28|-|13
TGTGCCAGCAGTTTGCGGACAGATTACGAGCAGTACTTC
CASSLRTDYEQYF
>TRBJ1-5|-|TRBV28|-|16
TGTGCCAGCAGTTTATCCCTGGGAGGAGACAATCAGCCCCAGCATTTT
CASSLSLGGDNQPQHF
>TRBJ2-6|-|TRBV21-1|-|19
TGTGCCAGCAGCAAAAGGAGGGGACAGGGTGGCTCTGGGGCCAACGTCCTGACTTTC
CASSKRRGQGGSGANVLTF
>TRBJ2-7|-|TRBV18|TRBD1|15
TGTGCCAGCTCACCCGGGAAAGGGGGCCACTACGAGCAGTACTTC
CASSPGKGGHYEQYF
>TRBJ1-6|-|TRBV7-2|-|18
TGTGCCAGCGGTGCCACAGGGATCACAAGCTCCTATAATTCACCCCTCCACTTT
CASGATGITSSYNSPLHF
>TRBJ1-1|-|TRBV27|TRBD1|13
TGTGCCAGCAGTTTTACAGGGGTCACTGAAGCTTTCTTT
CASSFTGVTEAFF
>TRBJ2-7|-|TRBV4-2|TRBD2|16
TGTGCCAGCAGCCAAGTCGTGACTAGCGGTCTCTACGAGCAGTACTTC
CASSQVVTSGLYEQYF
>TRBJ2-2|-|TRBV2|-|16
TGTGCCAGCAGTGAAAGGCTACCGGGAGTCGCCGGGGAGCTGTTTTTT
CASSERLPGVAGELFF
>TRBJ2-7|-|TRBV19|TRBD2|14
TGTGCCAGTAGTATCCGGCGGGAGAGCTACGAGCAGTACTTC
CASSIRRESYEQYF
>TRBJ1-2|-|TRBV28|-|14
TGTGCCAGCAGGAACACCAGGGCTAACTATGGCTACACCTTC
CASRNTRANYGYTF
>TRBJ2-2|-|TRBV5-1|TRBD1|14
TGCGCCAGCAGTGGACAGGGGGCCGGCGGGGAGCTGTTTTTT
CASSGQGAGGELFF
>TRBJ1-5|-|TRBV7-9|-|13
TGTGCCAGCAGCTACGACAACGTTCAGCCCCAGCATTTT
CASSYDNVQPQHF
>TRBJ2-1|-|TRBV7-9|-|14
TGTGCCAGCAGCTTAGTCTGGCAAAACAATGAGCAGTTCTTC
CASSLVWQNNEQFF
>TRBJ2-7|-|TRBV7-9|TRBD1|15
TGTGCCAGCAGCCCTCGGACAGGGAGAAACTACGAGCAGTACTTC
CASSPRTGRNYEQYF
>TRBJ2-2|-|TRBV9|TRBD1|13
TGTGCCAGCAGAACAGGGGCCACCGGGGAGCTGTTTTTT
CASRTGATGELFF
>TRBJ2-1|once|TRBV28|TRBD2|15
TGTGCCAGCAGTTTCTTGGCTAGCGGGAGGGATGAGCAGTTCTTC
CASSFLASGRDEQFF
>TRBJ2-3|-|TRBV19|-|15
TGTGCCAGTAGTATCTCAACAGGGAGCACAGATACGCAGTATTTT
CASSISTGSTDTQYF
>TRBJ2-1|-|TRBV29-1|-|15
TGCAGCGTTCCTTCGGCGGGGCCTAGGGTCAATGAGCAGTTCTTC
CSVPSAGPRVNEQFF
>TRBJ2-2|-|TRBV6-4|-|17
TGTGCCAGCAGTGACTCTGTATCTAGCAGACACACCGGGGAGCTGTTTTTT
CASSDSVSSRHTGELFF
>TRBJ1-4|-|TRBV7-2|-|13
TGTGCCAGCAGCTTAGCGAGGGATGAAAAACTGTTTTTT
CASSLARDEKLFF
>TRBJ2-3|-|TRBV27|-|15
TGTGCCAGCAGCAAGGGGCGACAGTTCACAGATACGCAGTATTTT
CASSKGRQFTDTQYF
>TRBJ2-7|once|TRBV9|-|15
TGTGCCAGCAGCGTAGATCGGGGGTTAACCTACGAGCAGTACTTC
CASSVDRGLTYEQYF
>TRBJ2-3|-|TRBV2|-|12
TGTGCCAGGACTACAGCGGGAGATACGCAGTATTTT
CARTTAGDTQYF
>TRBJ2-1|-|TRBV27|TRBD2|16
TGTGCCAGCAGTCGGGGGGGGCTAGCGGCCTACAATGAGCAGTTCTTC
CASSRGGLAAYNEQFF
>TRBJ2-2|once|TRBV7-9|-|15
TGTGCCAGCAGCTTAGCTGCCACTACCCGAGGGGAGCTGTTTTTT
CASSLAATTRGELFF
>TRBJ2-7|-|TRBV20-1|-|15
TGCAGTGCTAGTTATGGGGCGGGGACCTCCTACGAGCAGTACTTC
CSASYGAGTSYEQYF
>TRBJ2-7|-|TRBV30|TRBD2|16
TGTGCCTGGAGTGTACAGTGGCGGGAGCCCTCCTACGAGCAGTACTTC
CAWSVQWREPSYEQYF
>TRBJ2-1|-|TRBV5-1|-|16
TGCGCCAGCAGCCCCCACGCGGCCAGCTCCTACAATGAGCAGTTCTTC
CASSPHAASSYNEQFF
>TRBJ2-2|-|TRBV28|-|12
TGTGCCAGCAGTACCAGAGTAGGAGGGCTGTTTTTT
CASSTRVGGLFF
>TRBJ1-5|-|TRBV27|-|16
TGTGCCAGCAGTCCCATCGACAGTCGGGTGGTTCAGCCCCAGCATTTT
CASSPIDSRVVQPQHF
>TRBJ1-3|-|TRBV7-4|-|13
TGTGCCAGCAGCCGGGACAATCGCCACACCATATATTTT
CASSRDNRHTIYF
>TRBJ2-7|-|TRBV9|-|13
TGTGCCAGCGGAGGTAGGGCGGCGGACGAGCAGTACTTC
CASGGRAADEQYF
>TRBJ2-4|-|TRBV7-2|TRBD1|16
TGTGCCAGCAGCAGAGAGACAGGGGCTCCCAAAAACATTCAGTACTTC
CASSRETGAPKNIQYF
>TRBJ2-1|-|TRBV28|TRBD2|18
TGTGCCAGCAGTTTACCTATCTGGCGGGAGGCCTCCTACAATGAGCAGTTCTTC
CASSLPIWREASYNEQFF
>TRBJ1-2|few|TRBV28|TRBD1|17
TGTGCCAGCAGTACACCGGGACAGTGGAAGGGAAACTATGGCTACACCTTC
CASSTPGQWKGNYGYTF
>TRBJ2-2|few|TRBV10-3|-|14
TGTGCCATCACCCGACAGAGGAACACCGGGGAGCTGTTTTTT
CAITRQRNTGELFF
>TRBJ2-3|-|TRBV6-5|-|15
TGTGCCAGCGCCACGACCACCGGGAGCACAGATACGCAGTATTTT
CASATTTGSTDTQYF
>TRBJ1-5|once|TRBV19|TRBD1|17
TGTGCCAGTAGTAATCCAGGGGGCTCCTATAGCAATCAGCCCCAGCATTTT
CASSNPGGSYSNQPQHF
>TRBJ2-1|-|TRBV19|TRBD2|17
TGTGCCAGTAGTAAAATTAGCGGGAGGATGTCCTACAATGAGCAGTTCTTC
CASSKISGRMSYNEQFF
>TRBJ2-7|-|TRBV19|TRBD1|15
TGTGCCAGTAGTGCCCCGGGACAGAACCACTACGAGCAGTACTTC
CASSAPGQNHYEQYF